The present TCR beta chain was sequenced within a study of response to subunit inactivated influenza vaccine. One entry per CDR3 protein, called by TCRdb with MiXCR from the RT-PCR reads. This sample yields approximately 520,000 distinct CDR3 sequences, of which 15% to 20% are seen a single time; 3% belongs to the top ten. Many counts were recorded for this clonotype. Per germline, CDR1 SGHRS and CDR2 YFSETQ. Trimming removed 4 bases at V and 4 bases at J, with 15 bases between. The CDR3 has 15 residues. This rearrangement joins TRBV5-1 to TRBJ2-1, with D perhaps TRBD2 (5 bases). The sample here was CD4+ T cells sorted from PBMCs, taken about 23 months after vaccination. The source is a man aged 45 to 70 who received an inactivated influenza vaccine. The CDR3 loop reads CASSPRLAAYNEQFF. Written as DNA, the CDR3 is TGCGCCAGCAGCCCCCGTCTAGCAGCTTACAATGAGCAGTTCTTC.